A selection of T cell receptor beta chains follows, all from one sample in a study of Tregs in tolerant kidney transplant recipients. The data were produced by immunoSEQ multiplex PCR, yet TCRdb's version contains in-frame clones alone and is incomplete. Here the sample spans some 88,000 clones, approximately 90% being singletons. Sequencing was carried out using CD8+ T cells from blood. The receptors were gathered from a human donor in good health. Both conserved end residues are part of each CDR3. The D gene is left open where the match is weak. Expanded clones get a size class; other rows say once, few or many, or leave the size out.

>TRBJ2-4|.|.|TRBV11-2
TGTGCCAGCAGCTCCTGGGGGCAAGCCAAAAACATTCAGTACTTC
CASSSWGQAKNIQYF
>TRBJ2-5|.|.|TRBV7-9
TGTGCCAGCAGCCTACAGGGCCCAGAGACCCAGTACTTC
CASSLQGPETQYF
>TRBJ1-2|.|.|TRBV9
TGTGCCAGCAGCGTAGGGAGCGACTATGGCTACACCTTC
CASSVGSDYGYTF
>TRBJ2-1|.|TRBD1|TRBV4-1
TGCGCCAGCAGCCACGAAACAGGGGGAAGCTCCTACAATGAGCAGTTCTTC
CASSHETGGSSYNEQFF
>TRBJ2-7|.|.|TRBV6-6
TGTGCCAGCAGTTCCATTAGTGGGACCTACGAGCAGTACTTC
CASSSISGTYEQYF
>TRBJ1-1|.|.|TRBV27
TGTGCCAGCAGTTTATCAGGGTTGAACACTGAAGCTTTCTTT
CASSLSGLNTEAFF
>TRBJ2-7|.|.|TRBV4-1
TGCGCCAGCAGCCAACCGAGGGGGGGGAGCGAGCAGTACTTC
CASSQPRGGSEQYF
>TRBJ2-3|.|.|TRBV6-1
TGTGCCAGCAGGTTGACTAAGAACACAGATACGCAGTATTTT
CASRLTKNTDTQYF
>TRBJ2-7|.|TRBD2|TRBV4-1
TGCGCCAGCAGCCAAGGTTCTAGCGGACCGACCTACGAGCAGTACTTC
CASSQGSSGPTYEQYF
>TRBJ1-4|.|.|TRBV4-1
TGCGCCAGCAGCCGAGGGGCAACTAATGAAAAACTGTTTTTT
CASSRGATNEKLFF
>TRBJ1-2|once|.|TRBV7-9
TGTGCCAGCAGCCCCGGGACGGATTGGGATGGCTACACCTTC
CASSPGTDWDGYTF
>TRBJ2-5|.|.|TRBV21-1
TGTGCCAGCAGCAAAGTAAAGGGGGTAGGGGGAGAGACCCAGTACTTC
CASSKVKGVGGETQYF
>TRBJ1-2|.|TRBD1|TRBV6-5
TGTGCCAGCAGCCCCGGACAGGGTCGGAATGGCTACACCTTC
CASSPGQGRNGYTF
>TRBJ1-2|.|.|TRBV6-5
TGTGCCAGTTTCGGGCCTTATGGCTACACCTTC
CASFGPYGYTF
>TRBJ2-5|once|TRBD2|TRBV10-1
TGCGCCAGCAGTGTTGGGACTAGTTTGTTGGAGACCCAGTACTTC
CASSVGTSLLETQYF
>TRBJ1-3|.|.|TRBV6-5
TGTGCCAGTACCCGGGGCAGGAGCTCTGGAAACACCATATATTTT
CASTRGRSSGNTIYF
>TRBJ2-1|once|.|TRBV9
TGTGCCAGCAGCCCTAGCTCCTACAATGAGCAGTTCTTC
CASSPSSYNEQFF
>TRBJ1-2|.|.|TRBV4-1
TGCGCCAGCAGCTGGACAGACGCTAACTATGGCTACACCTTC
CASSWTDANYGYTF
>TRBJ2-3|.|.|TRBV21-1
TGTGCCAGCCCTCCTCTGGTCACAGATACGCAGTATTTT
CASPPLVTDTQYF
>TRBJ1-2|.|.|TRBV29-1
TGCAGCGTTGAAGATCTTGGCAGGGGCTATGGCTACACCTTC
CSVEDLGRGYGYTF
>TRBJ2-1|.|.|TRBV27
TGTGCCAGCAGTTTATCGCCGACGGGACCCCTTGAGCAGTTCTTC
CASSLSPTGPLEQFF
>TRBJ2-7|.|.|TRBV13
TGTGCCAGCAGCTTGAAAGGGAGCTCCTACGAGCAGTACTTC
CASSLKGSSYEQYF
>TRBJ1-1|once|.|TRBV13
TGTGCCAGCAGCTCTACTTCGACTGAAGCTTTCTTT
CASSSTSTEAFF
>TRBJ1-1|.|TRBD1|TRBV27
TGTGCCAGCAGTTCGTCTAAGACAGGGCATATAATTGCTGAAGCTTTCTTT
CASSSSKTGHIIAEAFF
>TRBJ2-1|.|TRBD2|TRBV6-4
TGTGCCAGCAGCTCCACCGGGACTAGCGAATACAATGAGCAGTTCTTC
CASSSTGTSEYNEQFF
>TRBJ1-5|.|.|TRBV4-1
TGCGCCAGCAGCCAAGATAGCAATCAGCCCCAGCATTTT
CASSQDSNQPQHF
>TRBJ1-5|few|.|TRBV11-2
TGTGCCAGCAGCTTATACGGGGGTTCTCAGCCCCAGCATTTT
CASSLYGGSQPQHF
>TRBJ1-1|once|TRBD1|TRBV7-6
TGTGCCAGCAGCTGGACAGGGGGTTTGAACACTGAAGCTTTCTTT
CASSWTGGLNTEAFF
>TRBJ2-3|.|.|TRBV11-2
TGTGCCAGCAGCTCCCGCACAGATACGCAGTATTTT
CASSSRTDTQYF
>TRBJ1-5|few|.|TRBV29-1
TGCAGCGTTGGTAGCAATCAGCCCCAGCATTTT
CSVGSNQPQHF
>TRBJ2-1|.|TRBD1|TRBV5-4
TGTGCCAGCAGCTATGACAGGGCTTCAGAGTTCTTC
CASSYDRASEFF
>TRBJ1-5|.|.|TRBV15
TGTGCCACCAGCAGAGATCAGTCCGGGCTTGATAGCAATCAGCCCCAGCATTTT
CATSRDQSGLDSNQPQHF
>TRBJ1-2|.|.|TRBV6-5
TGTGCCAGCAGTTACACAGGCACATATGGCTACACCTTC
CASSYTGTYGYTF
>TRBJ2-7|.|.|TRBV15
TGTGCCACCAGCAGGGAGAGCTCCCCGTCCTACGAGCAGTACTTC
CATSRESSPSYEQYF
>TRBJ2-3|.|.|TRBV7-6
TGTGCCAGCAGCCTTAGCGGACACACAGATACGCAGTATTTT
CASSLSGHTDTQYF
>TRBJ1-2|.|TRBD1|TRBV11-2
TGTGCCAGCAGCTTAGCGGGACAGAGCCCCTATGGCTACACCTTC
CASSLAGQSPYGYTF
>TRBJ1-1|.|.|TRBV27
TGTGCCAGCAGCCTAAGGACGGCGAACACTGAAGCTTTCTTT
CASSLRTANTEAFF
>TRBJ2-1|.|TRBD1|TRBV7-9
TGTGCCAGCAGCCCAGATACCGCGGACAGGCCGATACCGGATGAGCAGTTCTTC
CASSPDTADRPIPDEQFF
>TRBJ1-4|.|.|TRBV27
TGTGCCAGCAGCCGCTCCTACGGGTGGGGTAATGAAAAACTGTTTTTT
CASSRSYGWGNEKLFF
>TRBJ2-7|.|TRBD2|TRBV27
TGTGCCAGCGGGCTAGCGGGAGGATACGAGCAGTACTTC
CASGLAGGYEQYF